The 27 T cell receptor beta chains listed next were all sequenced from one sample in a study of shared T cell receptors in the human thymus. Sequencing used immunoSEQ multiplex PCR; TCRdb keeps in-frame clones, though not all of them. The sample includes under 850,000 clones, around nine tenths seen only once; the top ten take about 0.01%. This sample also appeared in a second study, on human thymus T cells.

Specimen: thymocytes. These receptors originate from a boy in the first two years of life with a congenital heart defect.

The chain has TRBV19 and TRBJ1-2; tentatively, D is TRBD1 (5 bases). Deletions cut 4 bases from V and 0 bases from J, with 12 bases between. CDR1 is LNHDA and CDR2 is SQIVND in the germline V gene (reference sequence). CDR3 length: 15 amino acids. In DNA, the CDR3 is TGTGCCAGTAGTACGGGGGACCGAGCTAACTATGGCTACACCTTC. Its translation: CASSTGDRANYGYTF.

The V and J genes are TRBV9 and TRBJ1-3; TRBD1 is a possible D gene (5 bases). The V end lost 0 bases, the J end lost 0 bases, and 10 bases lay between the germline ends. The germline V gene encodes CDR1 SGDLS and CDR2 YYNGEE. The CDR3 runs to 16 residues. This chain's CDR3 is CASSVDRLDSGNTIYF. CDR3 nucleotide sequence: TGTGCCAGCAGCGTAGACAGGCTTGACTCTGGAAACACCATATATTTT.

V usage is TRBV30 and J usage is TRBJ1-2; the match to TRBD1 covers 9 bases. Germline lookup yields CDR1 GTSNPN and CDR2 SVGIG (reference sequence). This CDR3 comprises 12 residues. Losses at the gene ends were 5 bases for V and 6 bases for J; bases not matched to a gene: 4. The CDR3 DNA reads TGTGCCTGGGGACAGGGGAACGATGGCTACACCTTC. It codes for CAWGQGNDGYTF.

This clone appeared once. The rearrangement uses TRBV4-3 and TRBJ2-7; the match to TRBD2 covers 8 bases. J lost 6 bases, V lost 0 bases, and 10 bases had no gene match. In germline, CDR1 is LGHNA, CDR2 YSLEER. This CDR3 has 16 residues. The CDR3 DNA reads as TGCGCCAGCAGCCAAGAACTAGCGGTTCCCCTAGCCGAGCAGTACTTC. This codes for CASSQELAVPLAEQYF.

This sequence joins TRBV6-1 and TRBJ1-1; 7 nucleotides line up with TRBD1. CDR1 MNHNS and CDR2 SASEGT come from the germline V gene. The ends lost 1 base at V and 3 bases at J; junction bases unmatched: 8. The CDR3 runs to 16 residues. The CDR3 is CASSEDFDREDTEAFF. CDR3 sequence (DNA): TGTGCCAGCAGTGAAGATTTTGACAGGGAGGACACTGAAGCTTTCTTT.

The chain couples TRBV7-7 to TRBJ2-2, with a possible D match to TRBD2 (7 bases). The CDR3 is 22 amino acids. Germline lookup yields CDR1 SSHAT and CDR2 FNYEAQ (reference sequence). Trimming left V 5 bases short and J 6 bases short, with 37 bases between. In nucleotides, the CDR3 is TGTGCCAGCAGCCCGAATCCAACGGAGATGGGGAGGGACATCGACCCACCCGGGGAGCTGTTTTTT. This encodes CASSPNPTEMGRDIDPPGELFF.

The rearrangement uses TRBV27 and TRBJ2-1, with TRBD2 matching 7 bases. The CDR3 extends over 11 amino acids. Per germline, CDR1 MNHEY and CDR2 SMNVEV (reference sequence). After removal of 11 bases from V and 8 bases from J, the junction contained 6 bases not matched to a gene. CDR3 sequence reads: CAVRGDDEQFF. The CDR3 bases are TGTGCCGTCCGGGGGGATGATGAGCAGTTCTTC.

The V gene is TRBV12-5, the J gene TRBJ2-2; TRBD2 aligns across 8 bases. Germline values: CDR1 LGHNT, CDR2 FRNRAP. V dropped 3 bases and J dropped 7; count of bases not matched to a gene: 10. The CDR3 consists of 16 residues. CDR3 DNA sequence: TGTGCTAGTGGTTTAGCGGGAGCAAAAACGGACGGGGAGCTGTTTTTT. It is translated as CASGLAGAKTDGELFF.

This chain uses TRBV27 with TRBJ1-5, with a possible D match to TRBD1 (6 bases). Germline assignment: CDR1 MNHEY and CDR2 SMNVEV (reference sequence). The germline V and J ends were trimmed by 0 bases and 6 bases, with 21 bases remaining between them. The CDR3 is made up of 18 amino acids. CDR3 sequence reads: CASSLSAVARGISQPQHF. The CDR3 bases are TGTGCCAGCAGTTTATCGGCCGTAGCAAGGGGGATTAGTCAGCCCCAGCATTTT.

This chain uses TRBV11-3 with TRBJ2-5; 13 nucleotides line up with TRBD2. Germline assignment: CDR1 SGHNT and CDR2 YENEEA. This CDR3 has 17 residues. J gave up 4 bases and V 5 bases, and 10 bases lay outside the gene matches. CDR3 loop: CASSPGTSGTPGETQYF. CDR3 DNA: TGTGCCAGCAGCCCCGGGACTAGCGGGACCCCCGGAGAGACCCAGTACTTC.

The rearrangement joins TRBV14 to TRBJ2-1, with D uncertain. V lost 4 bases to trimming and J lost 0 bases, with 7 bases between them. The germline CDR1 and CDR2 sequences are SGHDN and FVKESK. The CDR3 consists of 14 residues. This chain's CDR3 is CASSPPGSYNEQFF. For the CDR3, the DNA is TGTGCCAGCAGCCCCCCCGGCTCCTACAATGAGCAGTTCTTC.

V is TRBV10-3 and J is TRBJ1-5; perhaps TRBD1 as D (6 bases). Trimming left V 2 bases short and J 12 bases short, with 11 bases between. The CDR3 loop spans 12 amino acids. Germline values: CDR1 ENHRY, CDR2 SYGVKD. The CDR3 sequence is CAISEPQGLQHF. CDR3 DNA: TGTGCCATCAGTGAGCCTCAGGGGCTCCAGCATTTT.

The chain uses TRBV11-3 and TRBJ2-7, with 11 positions matching TRBD1. CDR1 is SGHNT, CDR2 YENEEA, per germline. V lost 3 bases, J lost 5 bases, and 9 bases stayed unmatched. This CDR3 comprises 16 residues. The CDR3 loop reads CASSLDGQGALDEQYF. CDR3 sequence (DNA): TGTGCCAGCAGCTTGGACGGACAGGGGGCGCTGGACGAGCAGTACTTC.

The chain recombines TRBV7-2 with TRBJ2-2; perhaps TRBD2 as D (6 bases). Germline CDR1 SGHTA, CDR2 FQGNSA. V was trimmed by 5 bases and J by 7 bases, leaving 8 bases between them. This CDR3 contains 12 residues. The CDR3 region has the DNA TGTGCCAGCAGCGTCGGGGGCGGGGAGCTGTTTTTT. Amino acid sequence: CASSVGGGELFF.

This chain connects TRBV4-3 to TRBJ2-1; 7 bases line up with TRBD2. CDR1 LGHNA and CDR2 YSLEER come from the germline V gene. Trimming at V came to 1 base and at J to 7 bases, leaving 7 bases not matched to a gene. CDR3 length: 15 residues. The CDR3 DNA reads TGCGCCAGCAGCCAAGCACAGCGGGAAGATAATGAGCAGTTCTTC. This gives the protein CASSQAQREDNEQFF.

The V and J genes are TRBV23-1 and TRBJ2-7; TRBD1 is a possible D gene (5 bases). TRBV23-1 is an open reading frame whose function is uncertain. The CDR3 has 15 residues. Trimming pared 6 bases from V and 1 base from J, leaving 16 bases between. CDR3 sequence reads: CASSRQTRQSYEQYF. CDR3 nucleotides: TGCGCCAGCAGCCGACAAACACGACAGTCCTACGAGCAGTACTTC.

The CDR3, as DNA: TGTGCCATCAGTGGGGGACTAGCGGGAGTCTGGGAGCAGTACTTC. It yields the protein CAISGGLAGVWEQYF. The chain recombines TRBV10-3 with TRBJ2-7; 14 bases map to TRBD2. Germline assignment: CDR1 ENHRY and CDR2 SYGVKD. The V and J ends lost 4 bases and 7 bases, in that order; junction bases with no gene match: 6. There are 15 residues in the CDR3.

The chain combines TRBV4-1 with TRBJ2-2; 7 nucleotides agree with TRBD2. Per the germline V gene, CDR1 is MGHRA and CDR2 is YSYEKL. The CDR3 spans 19 residues. J lost 6 bases, V lost 0 bases, and 16 bases had no gene match. In DNA form, the CDR3 reads TGCGCCAGCAGCCAAGATCCCGTTGTGCGGGAGATGAGGGCCGGGGAGCTGTTTTTT. Protein sequence: CASSQDPVVREMRAGELFF.

This chain connects TRBV9 to TRBJ2-2; possible D gene TRBD2, 5 bases. Trimming took 0 bases from V and 4 from J, leaving 10 bases between them. The CDR3 covers 15 residues. Germline-derived CDR1 and CDR2 are SGDLS and YYNGEE. CDR3 loop: CASSVAGAATGELFF. DNA of the CDR3: TGTGCCAGCAGCGTAGCTGGAGCGGCCACCGGGGAGCTGTTTTTT.

The chain joins TRBV10-3 to TRBJ1-1; maybe TRBD1 (5 bases). This CDR3 is built from 14 residues. Trimming pared 6 bases from V and 6 bases from J, leaving 17 bases between. CDR1 and CDR2 from the germline V gene are ENHRY and SYGVKD. The CDR3 sequence is CAISAQGGNSEAFF. The CDR3 DNA reads as TGTGCCATCAGCGCGCAGGGAGGTAATTCTGAAGCTTTCTTT.

This clone appeared once. The chain employs TRBV10-2 and TRBJ1-1; D possibly corresponds to TRBD1 (5 bases). The germline V gene has CDR1 WSHSY and CDR2 SAAADI. Trimming left V 8 bases short and J 1 base short, with 17 bases between. This CDR3 spans 15 amino acids. For the CDR3, the DNA is TGCGCCAGCCAACCCAACAGGATCCGGAACACTGAAGCTTTCTTT. Encoded protein: CASQPNRIRNTEAFF.

This clone was detected a few times. The J gene is TRBJ2-5, the V gene TRBV30; TRBD2 agrees at 9 bases. Trimming at V came to 4 bases and at J to 5 bases, leaving 5 bases not matched to a gene. The CDR3 is 13 residues long. The germline CDR1 and CDR2 sequences are GTSNPN and SVGIG (reference sequence). The DNA for the CDR3 is TGTGCCTGGAATAGGCGGGAGGGGGAGACCCAGTACTTC. This translates into CAWNRREGETQYF.

The chain recombines TRBV6-6 with TRBJ2-5; 11 nucleotides match TRBD1. The germline V gene has CDR1 MNHNY and CDR2 SVGAGI (reference sequence). The CDR3 spans 14 residues. After removal of 5 bases from V and 11 bases from J, the junction contained 10 bases not matched to a gene. In DNA form, the CDR3 reads TGTGCCAGCAGTCCGGGACAGGGGGGCCGGGAGCAGTACTTC. It is translated as CASSPGQGGREQYF.

The rearrangement links TRBV19 to TRBJ1-5; TRBD1 matches 7 bases. This CDR3 contains 14 residues. Germline-derived CDR1 and CDR2 are LNHDA and SQIVND (reference sequence). Trimming took 5 bases from V and 3 from J; bases not matched to a gene: 4. CDR3 nucleotides: TGTGCCAGTAGTGACAGGGCGACCAATCAGCCCCAGCATTTT. Translated, it gives CASSDRATNQPQHF.

J is TRBJ2-5 and V is TRBV7-9, with 9 bases identical to TRBD2. Germline trimming cut 5 bases from V and 4 bases from J; bases unmatched to any gene: 14. The germline V gene encodes CDR1 SEHNR and CDR2 FQNEAQ (reference sequence). The CDR3 covers 17 residues. CDR3 nucleotides: TGTGCCAGCAGCGCAAGCGGGAGGACGGAAAGTCGAGAGACCCAGTACTTC. Translated, it gives CASSASGRTESRETQYF. Full variable domain (missing parts from reference TRBV7-9 and TRBJ2-5): DTGVSQNPRHKITKRGQNVTFRCDPISEHNRLYWYRQTLGQGPEFLTYFQNEAQLEKSRLLSDRFSAERPKGSFSTLEIQRTEQGDSAMYLCASSASGRTESRETQYFGPGTRLLVL.

V and J are TRBV5-1 and TRBJ2-7, with 7 bases fitting TRBD2. CDR3 size: 16 residues. Germline V gene data show CDR1 as SGHRS and CDR2 as YFSETQ. Trimming removed 2 bases from V and 6 bases from J; junction bases left unmatched: 14. This chain's CDR3 is CASSFLKGREPLEQYF. Here the CDR3 DNA reads TGCGCCAGCAGCTTCCTCAAGGGGCGGGAGCCTCTCGAGCAGTACTTC.

The chain combines TRBV30 with TRBJ2-2; 9 nucleotides line up with TRBD2. Germline lookup yields CDR1 GTSNPN and CDR2 SVGIG (reference sequence). V lost 4 bases, J lost 4 bases, and 10 bases stayed unmatched. This CDR3 contains 16 residues. As DNA, the CDR3 is TGTGCCTGGACCCTTGGGGGCGGGAGGGCCACCGGGGAGCTGTTTTTT. Its translation is CAWTLGGGRATGELFF.